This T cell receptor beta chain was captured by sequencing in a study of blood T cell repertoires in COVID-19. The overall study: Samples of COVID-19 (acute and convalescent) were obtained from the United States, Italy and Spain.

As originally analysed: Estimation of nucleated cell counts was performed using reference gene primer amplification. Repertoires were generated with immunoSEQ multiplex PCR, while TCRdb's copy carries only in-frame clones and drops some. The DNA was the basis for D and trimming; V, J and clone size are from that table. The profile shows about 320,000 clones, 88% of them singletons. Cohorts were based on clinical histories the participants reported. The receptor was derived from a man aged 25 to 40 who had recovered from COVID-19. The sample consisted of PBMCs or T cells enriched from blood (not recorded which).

CDR3 in amino acids: CSVSRGHSYEQYF. In nucleotides, the CDR3 is TGCAGCGTAAGCAGGGGACATTCCTACGAGCAGTACTTC. The chain carries TRBV29-1 and TRBJ2-7, with D perhaps matching TRBD1 (6 bases). The length of the CDR3 is 13 residues. Germline V CDR1 and CDR2: SQVTM, ANQGSEA. V lost 6 bases to trimming and J lost 1 base, with 13 bases between them.